The 8 T cell receptor beta chains below were found in one sample sequenced in a study of shared clonotypes between healthy human individuals. Data came from immunoSEQ multiplex PCR; TCRdb stores just in-frame clones and leaves some out. The sample holds fewer than 2.5 million clones, under 95% seen once. Sample: naive CD4+ T cells from PBMCs. Subset denoted: CD45RA+ positively selected. The receptors were sampled from a young man in good health. Some clones in this sample may be carry-over from other donors' samples.

This rearrangement joins TRBV7-9 to TRBJ2-7, with TRBD1 matching 8 bases. The V segment lost 1 base and the J segment 4 bases; nucleotides outside the gene matches: 6. The CDR3 length is 15 residues. Germline CDR1 reads SEHNR; CDR2 reads FQNEAQ (reference sequence). CDR3 nucleotide sequence: TGTGCCAGCAGCTTAGTGGCAGGGGGCAGTTACGAGCAGTACTTC. Protein: CASSLVAGGSYEQYF.

J is TRBJ2-7 and V is TRBV6-1; no clear D gene. The germline V gene encodes CDR1 MNHNS and CDR2 SASEGT. Trimming took off 4 bases at V and 2 bases at J, with 12 bases between the two ends. The CDR3 sequence is 14 residues long. For the CDR3, the DNA is TGTGCCAGCAGTGCGAATTCCTGGGCCTACGAGCAGTACTTC. Amino acid sequence: CASSANSWAYEQYF.

The rearrangement uses TRBV6-5 and TRBJ2-7; D tentatively fits TRBD1 or TRBD2 (5 bases each). Per germline, CDR1 MNHEY and CDR2 SVGAGI. The CDR3 sequence is 14 residues long. The V and J ends lost 2 bases and 6 bases respectively, with 14 bases between them. CDR3 sequence (DNA): TGTGCCAGCAGTTACGGGGCCACCCGGGGCGAGCAGTACTTC. Translated: CASSYGATRGEQYF.

A remark on this clone: Other DNA sequences within the sample encode an identical CDR3. This sequence joins TRBV5-1 and TRBJ1-1; D not resolved. From germline, CDR1 is SGHRS and CDR2 YFSETQ. This CDR3 is built from 15 residues. Trimming took off 0 bases at V and 0 bases at J, with 9 bases between the two ends. The CDR3 loop reads CASSLGTGMNTEAFF. CDR3 sequence (DNA): TGCGCCAGCAGCTTGGGGACGGGTATGAACACTGAAGCTTTCTTT.

This rearrangement joins TRBV11-3 to TRBJ2-2, with D unclear. The CDR3 has 15 amino acids. Trimming took off 1 base at V and 6 bases at J, with 12 bases between the two ends. CDR1 and CDR2 from the germline V gene are SGHNT and YENEEA. The CDR3 spells CASSLVWPSAGELFF. The CDR3 bases are TGTGCCAGCAGCTTAGTATGGCCGTCCGCCGGGGAGCTGTTTTTT.

CDR3 bases: TGTGCCAGCAGCTTAGGAGGGGCGGGACCCTACAATGAGCAGTTCTTC. Its protein product is CASSLGGAGPYNEQFF. J is TRBJ2-1 and V is TRBV7-6; D may be TRBD2 (6 bases). The V end lost 1 base, the J end lost 2 bases, and 12 bases lay between the germline ends. This CDR3 is built from 16 residues. Germline V gene lookup returns CDR1 SGHVS and CDR2 FNYEAQ.

The chain recombines TRBV28 with TRBJ1-1, with D unclear. The length of the CDR3 is 13 residues. CDR1 and CDR2 (germline): MDHEN, SYDVKM. Deletions cut 6 bases from V and 0 bases from J, with 8 bases between. CDR3 residues: CASSPNLNTEAFF. The CDR3 DNA follows: TGTGCCAGCAGCCCCAACTTGAACACTGAAGCTTTCTTT.

This clone was detected only a few times. The chain couples TRBV30 to TRBJ1-1, with a tentative D call TRBD1 (6 bases). CDR3 length: 14 residues. The germline V gene has CDR1 GTSNPN and CDR2 SVGIG (reference sequence). V lost 0 bases, J lost 4 bases, and 12 bases lay in between. CDR3 residues: CAWSVQGWGTEAFF. CDR3 in DNA: TGTGCCTGGAGTGTACAGGGTTGGGGCACTGAAGCTTTCTTT. The full variable domain, completed using reference TRBV30 and TRBJ1-1, is SQTIHQWPATLVQPVGSPLSLECTVEGTSNPNLYWYRQAAGRGLQLLFYSVGIGQISSEVPQNLSASRPQDRQFILSSKKLLLSDSGFYLCAWSVQGWGTEAFFGQGTRLTVV.